These 26 T cell receptor beta chains were all obtained from the same sample, sequenced in a study of blood T cell repertoires in COVID-19. Sequencing used immunoSEQ multiplex PCR; TCRdb keeps in-frame clones, though not all of them. The sample contains 100,000 or so clones, roughly 77% of which appear only once. Sequencing was performed on peripheral blood. All receptors come from a human donor in a cohort sampled during active COVID-19.

The V and J genes are TRBV7-9 and TRBJ2-5; TRBD2 is a possible D gene (7 bases). Between the trimmed V and J ends, which lost 2 bases and 1 base, there was a span of 11 bases. Germline-derived CDR1 and CDR2 are SEHNR and FQNEAQ (reference sequence). The CDR3 sequence is 15 residues long. The CDR3 bases are TGTGCCAGCAGCTTACTAGGGGGGGCCCAAGAGACCCAGTACTTC. It is translated as CASSLLGGAQETQYF.

V usage is TRBV4-2 and J usage is TRBJ1-1; 9 positions match TRBD1. The CDR3 consists of 14 residues. CDR1 is LGHNA, CDR2 YNFKEQ, per germline. V lost 1 base, J lost 4 bases, and 1 base stayed unmatched. CDR3 in amino acids: CASSQGQGGTEAFF. The CDR3 coding sequence is TGTGCCAGCAGCCAAGGACAGGGGGGCACTGAAGCTTTCTTT.

The V and J genes are TRBV7-9 and TRBJ2-3; 9 nucleotides match TRBD2. This CDR3 has 16 residues. J gave up 2 bases and V 3 bases, and 6 bases lay outside the gene matches. CDR1 and CDR2 (germline): SEHNR, FQNEAQ (reference sequence). In nucleotides, the CDR3 is TGTGCCAGCAGCTTTAAGACTAGCGGCCTCACAGATACGCAGTATTTT. This encodes CASSFKTSGLTDTQYF.

CDR3 DNA: TGTGCCAGCAGTTCTCCGAACACCGGGGAGCTGTTTTTT. It specifies CASSSPNTGELFF. J is TRBJ2-2 and V is TRBV28; D unclear. Trimming shortened V by 4 bases and J by 0 bases, and 3 bases separated the two germline ends. The CDR3 has 13 amino acids. CDR1 is MDHEN, CDR2 SYDVKM, per germline.

The rearrangement links TRBV9 to TRBJ1-4, with D possibly matching TRBD1 (5 bases). Germline loops: CDR1 SGDLS, CDR2 YYNGEE. This CDR3 contains 18 residues. V was shortened by 0 bases and J by 2 bases, with 17 bases between the two germline ends. CDR3 in amino acids: CASSVERQRRATNEKLFF. CDR3 DNA: TGTGCCAGCAGCGTAGAGAGACAGCGCCGGGCGACTAATGAAAAACTGTTTTTT.

The chain uses TRBV4-3 and TRBJ1-1; TRBD1 agrees at 12 bases. V trimming: 4 bases; J trimming: 9 bases; junction bases outside the gene matches: 15. Per the germline V gene, CDR1 is LGHNA and CDR2 is YSLEER. This CDR3 contains 17 residues. This CDR3 reads CASSPGPGQGAYPKAFF. The CDR3 DNA sequence: TGCGCCAGCAGCCCTGGACCGGGACAGGGGGCCTACCCTAAAGCTTTCTTT.

The DNA for the CDR3 is TGTGCCAGCAGTTACTCTGGACAGGGATCCAATCAGCCCCAGCATTTT. Its protein is CASSYSGQGSNQPQHF. The chain has TRBV6-6 and TRBJ1-5; 8 bases fit TRBD1. Germline loops: CDR1 MNHNY, CDR2 SVGAGI (reference sequence). Trimming cost V 0 bases and J 3 bases; bases outside gene matches: 4. The CDR3 has 16 amino acids.

The chain combines TRBV2 with TRBJ1-1, with D possibly TRBD1 on 5 matching bases. Germline CDR1 and CDR2: SNHLY and FYNNEI. V shed 6 bases and J shed 4 bases, with 18 bases lying between them. The CDR3 is 15 amino acids. The CDR3 DNA sequence: TGTGCCAGCAGCCTGGGGAGGGGCTACTTCACTGAAGCTTTCTTT. As protein: CASSLGRGYFTEAFF.

The table lists this clone with a few counts. The chain links TRBV7-2 to TRBJ1-2; a possible D gene is TRBD1 (6 bases). The V gene's germline CDR1 is SGHTA and CDR2 FQGNSA. Trimming pared 5 bases from V and 8 bases from J, leaving 18 bases between. The CDR3 has 14 amino acids. CDR3 region: CASSPGVWGRGYTF. CDR3 DNA sequence: TGTGCCAGCAGCCCCGGCGTTTGGGGGCGAGGCTACACCTTC.

This clone was counted a single time. The V and J genes are TRBV5-1 and TRBJ1-6; the D is unclear. Deletions cut 0 bases from V and 0 bases from J, with 16 bases between. This CDR3 has 19 residues. Germline-derived CDR1 and CDR2 are SGHRS and YFSETQ. CDR3 loop: CASSLGPGDRSSYNSPLHF. For the CDR3, the DNA is TGCGCCAGCAGCTTGGGGCCCGGGGATAGGAGCTCCTATAATTCACCCCTCCACTTT.

This clone was observed a single time. CDR3: CASELGRGKDYGYTF. As DNA, the CDR3 is TGTGCCAGCGAACTAGGGCGGGGGAAGGACTATGGCTACACCTTC. The chain carries TRBV11-3 and TRBJ1-2; D is perhaps TRBD1 (5 bases). The CDR3 spans 15 residues. Trimming removed 8 bases from V and 3 bases from J, with 19 bases in between. Germline CDR1 SGHNT, CDR2 YENEEA.

In its sample, this clone was seen once. The chain employs TRBV29-1 and TRBJ1-3, with D perhaps matching TRBD1 (5 bases). Trimming cost V 5 bases and J 4 bases, with 6 bases left between them. CDR3 length: 11 amino acids. CDR1 is SQVTM, CDR2 ANQGSEA, per germline. The CDR3 protein is CSVYRGNTIYF. In DNA, the CDR3 is TGCAGCGTTTACAGGGGAAACACCATATATTTT.

The chain couples TRBV5-5 to TRBJ1-6; 8 positions agree with TRBD1. The junction had 11 bases not matched to a gene; V was cut back by 7 bases and J by 8 bases. The CDR3 is made up of 15 amino acids. Germline V gives CDR1 SGHKS, CDR2 YYEKEE (reference sequence). The CDR3 region has the DNA TGTGCCAGCGGAAGAGTCACAGGGGGAGATTCACCCCTCCACTTT. It encodes CASGRVTGGDSPLHF.

The rearrangement joins TRBV18 to TRBJ2-5; 14 bases are a match to TRBD2. The CDR3 length is 15 residues. CDR1 is KGHSH, CDR2 LQKENI, per germline. The V and J ends lost 3 bases and 4 bases, in that order; junction bases with no gene match: 1. The CDR3 protein is CASSPGLAGVETQYF. CDR3 DNA: TGTGCCAGCTCACCGGGACTAGCGGGGGTAGAGACCCAGTACTTC.

J is TRBJ1-4 and V is TRBV5-1; D call uncertain. Germline V lookup: CDR1 SGHRS, CDR2 YFSETQ. The CDR3 has 16 residues. V was pared by 2 bases and J by 4 bases, with 15 bases between. In DNA, the CDR3 is TGCGCCAGCAGCTTTTTTATCCTGGAGGGTAATGAAAAACTGTTTTTT. As protein: CASSFFILEGNEKLFF.

The V and J genes are TRBV5-1 and TRBJ2-1, with a weak D call TRBD2 (6 bases). V was cut by 4 bases and J by 9 bases, with 23 bases left in between. Germline CDR1 SGHRS, CDR2 YFSETQ. This CDR3 has 16 residues. CDR3 loop: CASSPFPDGGHGEQFF. The CDR3 DNA follows: TGCGCCAGCAGCCCCTTCCCAGACGGAGGGCACGGTGAGCAGTTCTTC.

The CDR3 sequence: CAWSVQLQTFF. In DNA form, the CDR3 reads TGTGCCTGGAGTGTACAGCTTCAGACTTTCTTT. This chain joins TRBV30 and TRBJ1-1, with D uncertain. V lost 0 bases to trimming and J lost 12 bases, with 11 bases between them. The CDR3 consists of 11 residues. Germline loops: CDR1 GTSNPN, CDR2 SVGIG (reference sequence).

The genes are TRBV2 and TRBJ1-1; D is unclear. Germline CDR1 is SNHLY and CDR2 is FYNNEI. The CDR3 spans 11 residues. V lost 6 bases and J lost 4, with 6 bases in between. The chain's CDR3 is CASREGTEAFF. The CDR3 DNA sequence: TGTGCCAGCAGGGAGGGCACTGAAGCTTTCTTT.

This chain uses TRBV5-1 with TRBJ2-3; unclear D gene. Per the germline V gene, CDR1 is SGHRS and CDR2 is YFSETQ. The CDR3 has 14 amino acids. Trimming took off 0 bases at V and 0 bases at J, with 5 bases between the two ends. The chain's CDR3 is CASSLGASTDTQYF. CDR3 coding DNA: TGCGCCAGCAGCTTGGGGGCTAGCACAGATACGCAGTATTTT.

This clone was recorded only once. The J gene is TRBJ2-7, the V gene TRBV28; tentatively, D is TRBD1 (5 bases). Germline-derived CDR1 and CDR2 are MDHEN and SYDVKM. The CDR3 is 14 amino acids. V lost 6 bases and J 2 bases, leaving 14 bases between the germline ends. The DNA of the CDR3 is TGTGCCAGCAGGCTTGGCAGGGCGCCCTACGAGCAGTACTTC. Encoded protein: CASRLGRAPYEQYF. Looking up the rest from reference TRBV28 and TRBJ2-7 gives the full variable domain: DVKVTQSSRYLVKRTGEKVFLECVQDMDHENMFWYRQDPGLGLRLIYFSYDVKMKEKGDIPEGYSVSREKKERFSLILESASTNQTSMYLCASRLGRAPYEQYFGPGTRLTVT.

V is TRBV27 and J is TRBJ2-7, with 10 nucleotides matching TRBD1. Trimming at V came to 5 bases and at J to 2 bases, leaving 3 bases not matched to a gene. Germline CDR1 MNHEY, CDR2 SMNVEV (reference sequence). CDR3 length: 14 amino acids. The CDR3 reads CASSRTGGAYEQYF. For the CDR3, the DNA is TGTGCCAGCAGTAGGACAGGGGGTGCCTACGAGCAGTACTTC.

The genes are TRBV29-1 and TRBJ2-5, with D uncertain. From germline, CDR1 is SQVTM and CDR2 ANQGSEA. CDR3 length equals 13 residues. V was trimmed by 5 bases and J by 4 bases, leaving 14 bases between them. CDR3 in DNA: TGCAGCGTTACACCCGGGTCGGGAGAGACCCAGTACTTC. Its translation: CSVTPGSGETQYF.

The chain carries TRBV18 and TRBJ1-1; TRBD1 is a possible D gene (6 bases). With 6 bases removed from V and 3 bases from J, the gap between germline ends came to 8 bases. CDR1 and CDR2 from the germline V gene are KGHSH and LQKENI. CDR3 length: 12 amino acids. This CDR3 reads CASSHRDTEAFF. As DNA, the CDR3 is TGTGCCAGCTCCCACAGGGACACTGAAGCTTTCTTT. Drawing the rest from reference TRBV18 and TRBJ1-1, the complete variable domain is NAGVMQNPRHLVRRRGQEARLRCSPMKGHSHVYWYRQLPEEGLKFMVYLQKENIIDESGMPKERFSAEFPKEGPSILRIQQVVRGDSAAYFCASSHRDTEAFFGQGTRLTVV.

The gene calls are TRBV19 and TRBJ2-1; D possibly corresponds to TRBD2 (6 bases). The length of the CDR3 is 15 residues. Germline-derived CDR1 and CDR2 are LNHDA and SQIVND (reference sequence). V lost 7 bases and J 9 bases, leaving 22 bases between the germline ends. CDR3 sequence: CASTPSLAGIFEQFF. DNA of the CDR3: TGTGCCAGTACCCCAAGCCTGGCGGGGATATTTGAGCAGTTCTTC.

The CDR3 DNA reads as TGTGCCAGCAGAAGCCCCGGTGAAGGGCGGGGGGCAAATTCACCCCTCCACTTT. This sequence encodes CASRSPGEGRGANSPLHF. The V and J genes are TRBV28 and TRBJ1-6; D might be TRBD1 (6 bases). Germline CDR1 is MDHEN and CDR2 is SYDVKM. The germline V and J ends were trimmed by 6 bases and 7 bases, with 25 bases remaining between them. The CDR3 has 18 residues. The complete variable domain, with remaining parts taken from reference TRBV28 and TRBJ1-6, reads DVKVTQSSRYLVKRTGEKVFLECVQDMDHENMFWYRQDPGLGLRLIYFSYDVKMKEKGDIPEGYSVSREKKERFSLILESASTNQTSMYLCASRSPGEGRGANSPLHFGNGTRLTVT.

The sample holds a few counts of this clone. The chain combines TRBV7-2 with TRBJ1-1; D ambiguous. V was trimmed by 1 base and J by 1 base, leaving 7 bases between them. CDR3 length: 14 amino acids. Germline V gene lookup returns CDR1 SGHTA and CDR2 FQGNSA. CDR3 coding DNA: TGTGCCAGCAGCTTAGTATCAGGGAACACTGAAGCTTTCTTT. Its translation: CASSLVSGNTEAFF.